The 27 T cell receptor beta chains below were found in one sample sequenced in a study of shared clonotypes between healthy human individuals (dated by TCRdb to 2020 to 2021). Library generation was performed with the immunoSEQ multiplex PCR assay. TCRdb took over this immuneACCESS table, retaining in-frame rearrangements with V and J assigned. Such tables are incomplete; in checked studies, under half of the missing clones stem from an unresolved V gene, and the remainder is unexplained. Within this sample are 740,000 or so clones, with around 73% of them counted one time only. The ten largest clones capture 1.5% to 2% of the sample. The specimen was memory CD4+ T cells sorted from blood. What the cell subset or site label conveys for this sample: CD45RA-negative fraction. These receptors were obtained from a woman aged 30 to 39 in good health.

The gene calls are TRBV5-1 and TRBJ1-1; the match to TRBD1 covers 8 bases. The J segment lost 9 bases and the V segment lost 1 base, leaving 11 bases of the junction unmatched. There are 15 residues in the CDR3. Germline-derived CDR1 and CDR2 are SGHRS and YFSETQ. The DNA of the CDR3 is TGCGCCAGCAGCTTGACTTCTCCTCGACAGGGGAAAGCTTTCTTT. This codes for CASSLTSPRQGKAFF.

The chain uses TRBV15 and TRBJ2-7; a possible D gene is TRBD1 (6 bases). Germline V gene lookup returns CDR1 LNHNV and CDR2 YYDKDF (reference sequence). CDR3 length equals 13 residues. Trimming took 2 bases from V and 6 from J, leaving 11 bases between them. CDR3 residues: CATSRRAGAEQYF. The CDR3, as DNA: TGTGCCACCAGCAGAAGGGCAGGGGCCGAGCAGTACTTC.

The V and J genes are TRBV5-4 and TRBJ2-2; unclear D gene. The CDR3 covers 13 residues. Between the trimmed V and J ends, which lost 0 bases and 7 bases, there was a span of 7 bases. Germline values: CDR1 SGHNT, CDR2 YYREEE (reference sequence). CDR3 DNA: TGTGCCAGCAGCTTGGAGTCTTTCGGGGAGCTGTTTTTT. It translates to CASSLESFGELFF.

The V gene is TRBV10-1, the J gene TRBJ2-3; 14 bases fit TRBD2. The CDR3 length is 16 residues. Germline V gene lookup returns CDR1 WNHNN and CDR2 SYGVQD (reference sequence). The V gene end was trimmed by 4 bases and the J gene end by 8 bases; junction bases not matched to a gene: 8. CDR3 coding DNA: TGCGCCAGCAGTGGCCCGGGACTAGCGGGAGACGGTACGCAGTATTTT. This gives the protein CASSGPGLAGDGTQYF.

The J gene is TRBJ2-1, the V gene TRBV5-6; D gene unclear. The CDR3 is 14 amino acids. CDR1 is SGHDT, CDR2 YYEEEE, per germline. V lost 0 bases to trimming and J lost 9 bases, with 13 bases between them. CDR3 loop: CASSLANMRSEQFF. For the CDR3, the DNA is TGTGCCAGCAGCTTGGCCAATATGAGATCTGAGCAGTTCTTC.

The CDR3 is CASSDHAVNTEAFF. For the CDR3, the DNA is TGTGCCAGCAGTGATCATGCGGTCAACACTGAAGCTTTCTTT. The chain is built from TRBV6-4 and TRBJ1-1, with no clear D. The germline V gene encodes CDR1 MRHNA and CDR2 SNTAGT. The CDR3 is 14 residues long. Trimming shortened V by 3 bases and J by 2 bases, and 10 bases separated the two germline ends.

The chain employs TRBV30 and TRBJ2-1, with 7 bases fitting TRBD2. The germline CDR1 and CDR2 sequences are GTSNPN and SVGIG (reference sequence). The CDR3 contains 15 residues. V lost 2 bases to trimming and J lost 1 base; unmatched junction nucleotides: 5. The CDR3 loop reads CAWSTGRKSYNEQFF. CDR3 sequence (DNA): TGTGCCTGGAGTACCGGGAGGAAATCCTACAATGAGCAGTTCTTC. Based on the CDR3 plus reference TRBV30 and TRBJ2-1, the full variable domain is SQTIHQWPATLVQPVGSPLSLECTVEGTSNPNLYWYRQAAGRGLQLLFYSVGIGQISSEVPQNLSASRPQDRQFILSSKKLLLSDSGFYLCAWSTGRKSYNEQFFGPGTRLTVL.

The CDR3 DNA follows: TGTGCCAGCAGTTTATATCGAGCGGACACAAATGAGCAGTTCTTC. Its protein is CASSLYRADTNEQFF. J is TRBJ2-1 and V is TRBV28; D assignment may be TRBD1 or TRBD2 (5 bases each). The CDR3 consists of 15 residues. V lost 1 base and J 7 bases, leaving 14 bases between the germline ends. In germline, CDR1 is MDHEN, CDR2 SYDVKM.

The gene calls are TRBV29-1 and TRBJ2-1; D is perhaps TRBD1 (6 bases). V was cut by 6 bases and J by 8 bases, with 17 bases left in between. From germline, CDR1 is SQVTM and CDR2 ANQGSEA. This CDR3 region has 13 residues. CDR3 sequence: CSVRGGRMDEQFF. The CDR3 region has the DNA TGCAGCGTCCGAGGGGGAAGAATGGATGAGCAGTTCTTC.

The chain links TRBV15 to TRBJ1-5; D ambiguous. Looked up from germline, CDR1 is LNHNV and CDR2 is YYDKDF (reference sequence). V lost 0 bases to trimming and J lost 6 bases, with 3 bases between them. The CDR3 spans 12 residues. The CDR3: CATSRDTQPQHF. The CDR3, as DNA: TGTGCCACCAGCAGAGATACTCAGCCCCAGCATTTT.

The CDR3 loop is CSVASGTVSEAFF. The CDR3 DNA is TGCAGCGTGGCCTCCGGGACAGTGAGTGAAGCTTTCTTT. V gene TRBV29-1 combines with J gene TRBJ1-1; 7 bases are shared with TRBD1. Germline values: CDR1 SQVTM, CDR2 ANQGSEA. V was clipped by 6 bases and J by 7 bases; unmatched bases: 11. This CDR3 region has 13 residues.

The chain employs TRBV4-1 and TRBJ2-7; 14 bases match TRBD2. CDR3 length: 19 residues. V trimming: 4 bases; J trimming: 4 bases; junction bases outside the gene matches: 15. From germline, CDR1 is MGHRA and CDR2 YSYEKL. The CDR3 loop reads CASSRGSGLAGEGRYEQYF. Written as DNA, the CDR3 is TGCGCCAGCAGCCGGGGGTCGGGACTAGCGGGAGAGGGAAGGTACGAGCAGTACTTC.

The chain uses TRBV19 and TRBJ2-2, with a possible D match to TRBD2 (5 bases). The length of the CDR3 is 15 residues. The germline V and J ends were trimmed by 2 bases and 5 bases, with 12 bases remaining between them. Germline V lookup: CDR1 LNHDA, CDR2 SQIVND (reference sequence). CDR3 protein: CASSIRAARTGELFF. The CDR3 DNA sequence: TGTGCCAGTAGTATACGAGCGGCACGAACCGGGGAGCTGTTTTTT. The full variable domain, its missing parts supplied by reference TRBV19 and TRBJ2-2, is DGGITQSPKYLFRKEGQNVTLSCEQNLNHDAMYWYRQDPGQGLRLIYYSQIVNDFQKGDIAEGYSVSREKKESFPLTVTSAQKNPTAFYLCASSIRAARTGELFFGEGSRLTVL.

This CDR3 reads CAWSDRYNEQFF. The CDR3 nucleotides read TGTGCCTGGAGTGACAGATACAATGAGCAGTTCTTC. This chain connects TRBV30 to TRBJ2-1, with D unclear. CDR3 length: 12 amino acids. Germline lookup yields CDR1 GTSNPN and CDR2 SVGIG (reference sequence). The germline V and J ends were trimmed by 1 base and 4 bases, with 5 bases remaining between them.

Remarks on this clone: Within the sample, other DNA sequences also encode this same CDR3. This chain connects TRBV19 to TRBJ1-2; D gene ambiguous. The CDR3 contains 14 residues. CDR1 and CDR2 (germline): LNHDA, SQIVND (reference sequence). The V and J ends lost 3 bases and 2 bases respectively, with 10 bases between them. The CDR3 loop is CASSMGRINYGYTF. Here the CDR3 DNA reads TGTGCCAGTAGTATGGGGAGGATCAACTATGGCTACACCTTC.

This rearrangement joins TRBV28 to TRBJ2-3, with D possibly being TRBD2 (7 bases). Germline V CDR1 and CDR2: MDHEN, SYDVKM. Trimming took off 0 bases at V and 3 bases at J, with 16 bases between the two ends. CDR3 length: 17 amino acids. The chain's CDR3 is CASSLWRGGTETDTQYF. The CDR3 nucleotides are TGTGCCAGCAGTTTATGGAGGGGGGGGACGGAGACAGATACGCAGTATTTT.

In DNA form, the CDR3 reads TGTGCCAGCAGCTTGGTCGGGGGGTATAGCAATCAGCCCCAGCATTTT. Its translation is CASSLVGGYSNQPQHF. The V gene is TRBV7-8, the J gene TRBJ1-5; tentative D call: TRBD1 (5 bases). Germline V gene sequence: CDR1 SGHVS, CDR2 FQNEAQ. The CDR3 is made up of 16 amino acids. The V end was cut by 3 bases, the J end by 0 bases, with 12 bases between.

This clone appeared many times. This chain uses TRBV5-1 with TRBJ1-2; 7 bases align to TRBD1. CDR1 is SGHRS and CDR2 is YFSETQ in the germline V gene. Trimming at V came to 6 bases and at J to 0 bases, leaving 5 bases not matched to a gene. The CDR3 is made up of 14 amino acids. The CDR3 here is CASTPGGTNYGYTF. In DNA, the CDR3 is TGCGCCAGCACCCCAGGGGGGACTAACTATGGCTACACCTTC.

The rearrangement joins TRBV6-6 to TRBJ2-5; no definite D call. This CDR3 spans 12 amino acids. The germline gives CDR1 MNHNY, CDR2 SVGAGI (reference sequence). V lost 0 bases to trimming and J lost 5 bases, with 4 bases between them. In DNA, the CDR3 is TGTGCCAGCAGTTACTCAATGGAGACCCAGTACTTC. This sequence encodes CASSYSMETQYF.

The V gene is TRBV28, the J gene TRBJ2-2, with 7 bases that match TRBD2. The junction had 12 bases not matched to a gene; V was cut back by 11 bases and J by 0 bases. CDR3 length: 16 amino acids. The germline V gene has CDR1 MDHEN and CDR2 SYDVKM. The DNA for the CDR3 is TGTGCCTCCTCTGAGCAAGCGGGGACGAACACCGGGGAGCTGTTTTTT. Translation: CASSEQAGTNTGELFF.

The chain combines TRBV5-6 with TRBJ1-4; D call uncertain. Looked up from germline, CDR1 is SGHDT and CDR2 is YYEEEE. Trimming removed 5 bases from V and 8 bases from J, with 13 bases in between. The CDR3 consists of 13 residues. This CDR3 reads CASSDRIHEKLFF. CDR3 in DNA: TGTGCCAGCAGTGATCGAATCCACGAAAAACTGTTTTTT.

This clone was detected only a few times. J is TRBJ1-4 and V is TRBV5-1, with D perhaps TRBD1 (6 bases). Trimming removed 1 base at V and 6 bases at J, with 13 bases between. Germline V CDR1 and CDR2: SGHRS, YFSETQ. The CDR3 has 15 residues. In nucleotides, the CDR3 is TGCGCCAGCAGCTTGTTTGGGGGCGAGGATGAAAAACTGTTTTTT. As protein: CASSLFGGEDEKLFF. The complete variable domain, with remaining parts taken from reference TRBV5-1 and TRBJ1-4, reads KAGVTQTPRYLIKTRGQQVTLSCSPISGHRSVSWYQQTPGQGLQFLFEYFSETQRNKGNFPGRFSGRQFSNSRSEMNVSTLELGDSALYLCASSLFGGEDEKLFFGSGTQLSVL.

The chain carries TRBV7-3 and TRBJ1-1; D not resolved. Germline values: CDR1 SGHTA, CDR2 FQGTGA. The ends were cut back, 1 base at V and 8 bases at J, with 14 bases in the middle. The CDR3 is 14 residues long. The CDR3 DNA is TGTGCCAGCAGCTTAATGTCCCGAGAAGCGGAAGCTTTCTTT. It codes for CASSLMSREAEAFF.

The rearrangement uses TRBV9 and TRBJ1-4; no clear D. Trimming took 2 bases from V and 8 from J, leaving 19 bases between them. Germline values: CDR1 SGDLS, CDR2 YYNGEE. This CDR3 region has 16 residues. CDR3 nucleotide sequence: TGTGCCAGCAGCGTTCGCCCGACCACGGCGAAGGAAAAACTGTTTTTT. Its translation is CASSVRPTTAKEKLFF.

CDR3 DNA: TGTGCCAGCAGTACCGGGACAGGGGGCTCCGGGGAGCTGTTTTTT. This translates into CASSTGTGGSGELFF. This chain joins TRBV27 and TRBJ2-2, with 12 bases identical to TRBD1. This CDR3 is 15 amino acids long. Germline CDR1 and CDR2: MNHEY and SMNVEV (reference sequence). V lost 5 bases, J lost 6 bases, and 4 bases stayed unmatched.

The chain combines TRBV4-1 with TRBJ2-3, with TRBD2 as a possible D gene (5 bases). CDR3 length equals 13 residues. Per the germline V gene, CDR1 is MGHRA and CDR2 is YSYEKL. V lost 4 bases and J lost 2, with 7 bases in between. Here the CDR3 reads CASSRTATDTQYF. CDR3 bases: TGCGCCAGCAGCCGGACTGCCACAGATACGCAGTATTTT.

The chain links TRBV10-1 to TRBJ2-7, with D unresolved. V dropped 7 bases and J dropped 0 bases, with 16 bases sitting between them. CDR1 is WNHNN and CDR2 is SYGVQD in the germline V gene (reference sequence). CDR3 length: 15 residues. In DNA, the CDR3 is TGCGCCAGCACTCGTAGAGGCAGAAGCTCCTACGAGCAGTACTTC. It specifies CASTRRGRSSYEQYF.